The next 15 T cell receptor beta chains were all read from a single sample in a study of T cells in narcolepsy. Sequencing used immunoSEQ multiplex PCR; TCRdb keeps in-frame clones, though not all of them. The sample lists about 32,000 clones; roughly 80% were seen once. The specimen was memory (CD45RA-) CD4+ T cells from blood. Source of these receptors: a human donor in good health.

CDR3 DNA sequence: TGTGCCAGCAGCTCAGGGACGGAGCTGAACTATGGCTACACCTTC. Its protein product is CASSSGTELNYGYTF. The rearrangement joins TRBV7-9 to TRBJ1-2; D perhaps matches TRBD1 (5 bases). CDR3 length: 15 amino acids. Germline V gene data show CDR1 as SEHNR and CDR2 as FQNEAQ (reference sequence). The V end was cut by 4 bases, the J end by 2 bases, with 14 bases between.

V is TRBV5-8 and J is TRBJ2-7; D gene ambiguous. CDR1 and CDR2 (germline): SGHTS, YDEGEE. With 0 bases removed from V and 4 bases from J, the gap between germline ends came to 17 bases. The CDR3 contains 16 residues. The CDR3: CASSLGRWTIIYEQYF. CDR3 nucleotide sequence: TGTGCCAGCAGCTTGGGTCGCTGGACCATAATATACGAGCAGTACTTC. Full variable domain (rest looked up from reference TRBV5-8 and TRBJ2-7): EAGVTQSPTHLIKTRGQQATLRCSPISGHTSVYWYQQALGLGLQFLLWYDEGEERNRGNFPPRFSGRQFPNYSSELNVNALELEDSALYLCASSLGRWTIIYEQYFGPGTRLTVT.

The V gene is TRBV6-5, the J gene TRBJ2-5; 8 nucleotides align to TRBD1. The DNA end is a closer match to TRBJ2-7, so the J assignment may be wrong. Germline CDR1 MNHEY, CDR2 SVGAGI. This CDR3 is 15 amino acids long. The CDR3, as DNA: TGTGCCAGCAACCGAGACGGGACAGGAAAATACGAGCAGTACTTC. It translates to CASNRDGTGKYEQYF.

The chain is built from TRBV30 and TRBJ1-5; D might be TRBD1 (5 bases). In germline, CDR1 is GTSNPN, CDR2 SVGIG (reference sequence). V dropped 3 bases and J dropped 6 bases, with 15 bases sitting between them. The CDR3 runs to 14 residues. For the CDR3, the DNA is TGTGCCTGGAGCTCCCCGGGGGTGGGTCAGCCCCAGCATTTT. Its protein product is CAWSSPGVGQPQHF.

V gene TRBV4-1 combines with J gene TRBJ1-2; the D gene is possibly TRBD1 (6 bases). The ends were cut back, 3 bases at V and 7 bases at J, with 12 bases in the middle. The CDR3 spans 13 residues. Germline V gene lookup returns CDR1 MGHRA and CDR2 YSYEKL. CDR3 sequence: CASSQKQGIGYTF. CDR3 in DNA: TGCGCCAGCAGCCAGAAACAGGGAATTGGCTACACCTTC.

This chain uses TRBV11-3 with TRBJ1-4; no firm D call. CDR1 and CDR2 from the germline V gene are SGHNT and YENEEA. Trimming cost V 2 bases and J 7 bases, with 20 bases left between them. The CDR3 spans 17 residues. Written as DNA, the CDR3 is TGTGCCAGCAGCTTAAGATTCCGGGTTCGGGATGTTGAAAAACTGTTTTTT. It yields the protein CASSLRFRVRDVEKLFF.

This clone was seen a handful of times. The chain couples TRBV6-1 to TRBJ1-1; 7 nucleotides match TRBD1. Germline-derived CDR1 and CDR2 are MNHNS and SASEGT. After removal of 4 bases from V and 5 bases from J, the junction contained 4 bases not matched to a gene. This CDR3 is 13 amino acids long. CDR3 residues: CASSGTRGTEAFF. The CDR3 DNA reads as TGTGCCAGCAGTGGAACCAGGGGGACTGAAGCTTTCTTT.

This rearrangement joins TRBV6-5 to TRBJ2-7; TRBD1 aligns across 7 bases. The V gene end was trimmed by 5 bases and the J gene end by 2 bases; junction bases not matched to a gene: 9. Germline values: CDR1 MNHEY, CDR2 SVGAGI. The CDR3 is made up of 15 amino acids. CDR3 sequence reads: CASSAQGTAPYEQYF. CDR3 DNA: TGTGCCAGCAGTGCCCAGGGGACAGCCCCCTACGAGCAGTACTTC.

The chain combines TRBV5-1 with TRBJ2-5; 7 bases fit TRBD2. The CDR3 sequence is 16 residues long. Germline assignment: CDR1 SGHRS and CDR2 YFSETQ. Unmatched junction bases numbered 10, after V lost 0 bases and J lost 5 bases. The CDR3, as DNA: TGCGCCAGCAGCTTGGCGGGAGGCGGGCAATGGGAGACCCAGTACTTC. Protein product: CASSLAGGGQWETQYF.

As to this clone: The sample holds other DNA sequences that translate to the same CDR3. This sequence joins TRBV5-1 and TRBJ2-7; TRBD1 agrees at 10 bases. The germline CDR1 and CDR2 sequences are SGHRS and YFSETQ. V shed 2 bases and J 4 bases; nucleotides not matched to a gene: 3. CDR3 length: 14 amino acids. The CDR3: CASSFGTGVYEQYF. The DNA for the CDR3 is TGCGCCAGCAGCTTTGGGACAGGGGTTTACGAGCAGTACTTC.

J is TRBJ1-1 and V is TRBV6-5; the match to TRBD1 covers 8 bases. CDR1 and CDR2 from the germline V gene are MNHEY and SVGAGI. There are 12 residues in the CDR3. The V gene end was trimmed by 6 bases and the J gene end by 10 bases; junction bases not matched to a gene: 7. CDR3 amino acids: CASRDRDLLAFF. The CDR3, as DNA: TGTGCCAGCAGGGACAGGGATTTGCTAGCTTTCTTT.

The table lists this clone with a few counts. The V gene is TRBV11-2, the J gene TRBJ2-1; 13 bases align to TRBD2. The ends lost 8 bases at V and 6 bases at J; junction bases unmatched: 1. This CDR3 is built from 13 residues. Germline loops: CDR1 SGHAT, CDR2 FQNNGV. Here the CDR3 DNA reads TGTGCCAGCGGACTAGCGGGAGCCAATGAGCAGTTCTTC. Translating it yields CASGLAGANEQFF.

The V call is TRBV4-1, the J call TRBJ1-1, with D unclear. CDR1 and CDR2 from the germline V gene are MGHRA and YSYEKL. CDR3 length: 16 amino acids. The germline V and J ends were trimmed by 2 bases and 1 base, with 14 bases remaining between them. For the CDR3, the DNA is TGCGCCAGCAGCCAACTAGGTGCGGAATGGAACACTGAAGCTTTCTTT. It is translated as CASSQLGAEWNTEAFF.

This clone was counted a single time. V gene TRBV19 combines with J gene TRBJ1-4; a possible D gene is TRBD1 (5 bases). Per germline, CDR1 LNHDA and CDR2 SQIVND (reference sequence). The V gene lost 6 bases and the J gene lost 2 bases, with 7 bases spanning the gap. The CDR3 is 13 amino acids. The CDR3 coding sequence is TGTGCCAGTAGCCGGGACACTAATGAAAAACTGTTTTTT. It translates to CASSRDTNEKLFF.

The rearrangement joins TRBV30 to TRBJ2-3; unclear D gene. The CDR3 extends over 13 amino acids. V lost 3 bases and J 0 bases, leaving 7 bases between the germline ends. Germline loops: CDR1 GTSNPN, CDR2 SVGIG (reference sequence). CDR3: CAWRTASTDTQYF. As DNA, the CDR3 is TGTGCCTGGAGGACGGCTAGCACAGATACGCAGTATTTT.